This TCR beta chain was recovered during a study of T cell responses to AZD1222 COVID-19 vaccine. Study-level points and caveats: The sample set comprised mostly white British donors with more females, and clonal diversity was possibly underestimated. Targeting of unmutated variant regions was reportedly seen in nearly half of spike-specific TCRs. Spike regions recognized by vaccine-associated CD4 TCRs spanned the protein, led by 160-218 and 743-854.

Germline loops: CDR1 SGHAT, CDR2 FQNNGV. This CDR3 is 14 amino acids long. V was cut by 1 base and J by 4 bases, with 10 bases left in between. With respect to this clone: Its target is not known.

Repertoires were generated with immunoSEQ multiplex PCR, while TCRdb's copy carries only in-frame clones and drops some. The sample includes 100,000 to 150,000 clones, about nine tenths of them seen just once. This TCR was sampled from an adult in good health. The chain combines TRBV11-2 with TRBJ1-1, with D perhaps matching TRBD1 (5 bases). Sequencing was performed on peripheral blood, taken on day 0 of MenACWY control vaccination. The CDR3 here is CASSLGLGVTEAFF. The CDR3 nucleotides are TGTGCCAGCAGCTTAGGGCTGGGGGTCACTGAAGCTTTCTTT.